The 11 T cell receptor beta chains presented below share a single source sample, sequenced in a study of low-dose radiotherapy and immunotherapy resistance in tumors. First-strand cDNA used TRAV- and TRBV-specific primers, covering alpha and beta chains. A constant-region primer paired with the V-primer adapter amplified TCRs over about 18 PCR cycles. TCRdb reprocessed the reads via MiXCR and lists one record per CDR3 protein. The sample holds over 15,000 distinct CDR3 sequences, 70% seen once. The receptors were gathered from a human donor with advanced metastatic prostate, ovarian, gallbladder or colorectal cancer (not recorded which). This table probably holds off-target reads from a library built for another chain.

The rearrangement uses TRBV6-5 and TRBJ1-4; 7 bases are a match to TRBD1. With V trimmed by 2 bases and J by 4 bases, 4 bases remained unmatched. This CDR3 has 15 residues. Germline V gives CDR1 MNHEY, CDR2 SVGAGI. The CDR3 reads CASSYPGQNNEKLFF. Here the CDR3 DNA reads TGTGCCAGCAGTTACCCGGGACAGAATAATGAAAAACTGTTTTTT.

This clonotype was counted between two and nine times. The chain carries TRBV7-2 and TRBJ2-1; 8 nucleotides match TRBD2. The V and J ends lost 1 base and 10 bases, in that order; junction bases with no gene match: 6. The CDR3 extends over 14 amino acids. CDR1 is SGHTA and CDR2 is FQGNSA in the germline V gene. CDR3 protein: CASSLGGGPGEQFF. The CDR3 DNA sequence: TGTGCCAGCAGCTTAGGCGGGGGGCCGGGGGAGCAGTTCTTC. Full variable domain (remainder filled in from reference TRBV7-2 and TRBJ2-1): GAGVSQSPSNKVTEKGKDVELRCDPISGHTALYWYRQSLGQGLEFLIYFQGNSAPDKSGLPSDRFSAERTGGSVSTLTIQRTQQEDSAVYLCASSLGGGPGEQFFGPGTRLTVL.

The J gene is TRBJ1-2, the V gene TRBV7-2; D is uncertain. The V end was cut by 0 bases, the J end by 5 bases, with 7 bases between. The germline gives CDR1 SGHTA, CDR2 FQGNSA. This CDR3 region has 13 residues. The CDR3 region is CASSLASRYGYTF. The DNA of the CDR3 is TGTGCCAGCAGCTTAGCTTCTCGGTATGGCTACACCTTC.

The V gene is TRBV20-1, the J gene TRBJ2-3; 8 bases are shared with TRBD2. V shed 5 bases, J shed 3 bases, and the junction held 7 bases outside the gene matches. The length of the CDR3 is 14 residues. CDR1 and CDR2 (germline): DFQATT, SNEGSKA (reference sequence). CDR3 sequence: CSAGGLAGTDTQYF. In nucleotides, the CDR3 is TGCAGTGCTGGCGGACTAGCTGGAACAGATACGCAGTATTTT.

This clonotype appeared a few times. V is TRBV3-1 and J is TRBJ2-1, with a weak D call TRBD2 (6 bases). Looked up from germline, CDR1 is LGHDT and CDR2 is YNNKEL (reference sequence). The CDR3 length is 16 residues. Between the trimmed V and J ends, which lost 0 bases and 4 bases, there was a span of 13 bases. CDR3 protein: CASSQDSGGAYNEQFF. Written as DNA, the CDR3 is TGTGCCAGCAGCCAAGATAGTGGCGGGGCGTACAATGAGCAGTTCTTC.

V and J are TRBV4-3 and TRBJ1-2, with 10 bases matching TRBD1. CDR1 is LGHNA and CDR2 is YSLEER in the germline V gene. The J segment lost 7 bases and the V segment lost 3 bases, leaving 11 bases of the junction unmatched. This CDR3 is 16 amino acids long. DNA of the CDR3: TGCGCCAGCAGCCAGACTGATGGGACAGGGGCGCTTGGCTACACCTTC. Protein product: CASSQTDGTGALGYTF.

This chain uses TRBV29-1 with TRBJ2-2; D is uncertain. Germline values: CDR1 SQVTM, CDR2 ANQGSEA. V was shortened by 4 bases and J by 1 base, with 4 bases between the two germline ends. The CDR3 is 12 residues long. In nucleotides, the CDR3 is TGCAGCGTTGGGGTGAACACCGGGGAGCTGTTTTTT. Translating gives CSVGVNTGELFF.

This rearrangement joins TRBV29-1 to TRBJ1-2, with 8 bases identical to TRBD1. The CDR3 runs to 13 residues. The V segment lost 6 bases and the J segment 4 bases; nucleotides outside the gene matches: 7. CDR1 is SQVTM, CDR2 ANQGSEA, per germline. CDR3 bases: TGCAGCGTCGAGGGGACAGGTGCCTATGGCTACACCTTC. Encoded protein: CSVEGTGAYGYTF. Using reference TRBV29-1 and TRBJ1-2 for the parts outside the CDR3, the full variable domain is SAVISQKPSRDICQRGTSLTIQCQVDSQVTMMFWYRQQPGQSLTLIATANQGSEATYESGFVIDKFPISRPNLTFSTLTVSNMSPEDSSIYLCSVEGTGAYGYTFGSGTRLTVV.

The rearrangement links TRBV7-2 to TRBJ2-3, with no clear D. CDR3 length: 14 residues. Germline CDR1 SGHTA, CDR2 FQGNSA. Trimming cost V 7 bases and J 1 base, with 12 bases left between them. As DNA, the CDR3 is TGTGCCAGCAACAAAAAATCCGGCACAGATACGCAGTATTTT. It specifies CASNKKSGTDTQYF.

The CDR3 DNA sequence: TGTGCCAGCAGTCCCGGGACTCCCACCGGGGAGCTGTTTTTT. This gives the protein CASSPGTPTGELFF. The chain is built from TRBV28 and TRBJ2-2, with D possibly being TRBD2 (6 bases). Germline lookup yields CDR1 MDHEN and CDR2 SYDVKM. This CDR3 has 14 residues. Trimming left V 5 bases short and J 4 bases short, with 11 bases between.

The chain is built from TRBV28 and TRBJ2-7; the D gene is possibly TRBD2 (5 bases). CDR3 length: 14 residues. The V end was cut by 5 bases, the J end by 3 bases, with 14 bases between. Germline V gene lookup returns CDR1 MDHEN and CDR2 SYDVKM. CDR3 residues: CASSPGSPIYEQYF. The CDR3 DNA sequence: TGTGCCAGCAGTCCTGGGAGCCCGATCTACGAGCAGTACTTC.